This TCR beta chain was recovered during a study of T cell responses to AZD1222 COVID-19 vaccine. Profiling relied on immunoSEQ multiplex PCR, and the TCRdb table lists in-frame clones only, not all of them. The sample contains 150,000 to 200,000 clones, about 93% of which appear only once. The CDR3 totals 16 residues. Germline values: CDR1 SGHKS, CDR2 YYEKEE (reference sequence). V trimming: 3 bases; J trimming: 4 bases; junction bases outside the gene matches: 9. On this clone itself: Its target is unknown.

Overall study results and limits: Scientists sampled the repertoires only once the peak T cell response had passed. Among vaccine-associated CD4 TCRs, coverage spanned spike, with dominance at 160-218 and 743-854. Females outnumbered males among donors, who were mostly white British; clonal diversity was possibly underestimated. Baseline seropositivity occurred in only 5 to 7 AZD1222 recipients.

This clonotype was obtained from an adult in good health. The source was peripheral blood, collected on day 0 of AZD1222 vaccination. The V call is TRBV5-5, the J call TRBJ2-1, with 8 bases lining up with TRBD2. CDR3 amino acids: CASSSGSGSGYNEQFF. The CDR3 DNA follows: TGTGCCAGCAGCTCAGGAAGCGGGAGTGGGTACAATGAGCAGTTCTTC.